This paragraph reports one T cell receptor beta chain. Its target is not known. Other DNA sequences within the sample encode an identical CDR3. Sequencing was performed with immunoSEQ multiplex PCR; in TCRdb, only in-frame clones are kept and a portion is missing. The table shows 240,000 or so clones, with roughly 93% occurring only once. This entry belongs to a study of T cell responses to AZD1222 COVID-19 vaccine. Germline CDR1 SGHRS, CDR2 YFSETQ. V shed 2 bases, J shed 3 bases, and the junction held 1 base outside the gene matches. There are 13 residues in the CDR3. Study-wide points: The sample set comprised mostly white British donors with more females, and clonal diversity was possibly underestimated. The study identified only five to seven AZD1222 recipients as seropositive at baseline. With two AZD1222 doses given, Spike-specific TCR breadth and depth both rose.

The origin of this receptor is an adult in good health. V gene TRBV5-1 combines with J gene TRBJ2-7; 8 nucleotides agree with TRBD1. This material consisted of peripheral blood, taken on day 0 of AZD1222 vaccination. For the CDR3, the DNA is TGCGCCAGCAGCTTAGACAGGGGCTACGAGCAGTACTTC. The encoded protein is CASSLDRGYEQYF.